The entry below gives a single TCR beta chain sequence along with its context. This clone is characterized as medium-sized (0.01 to 0.1%). The specificity of this receptor is unknown. Within one base of it there is no much larger clone, and no base qualities were kept. The sample belongs to a study of T cell clones after liver transplantation (dated by TCRdb to about 2019). Study-level background: The samples were obtained from ITN030ST, a randomized trial that attempted immunosuppression withdrawal within 2 years after liver transplantation. After a pre-transplant mixed lymphocyte reaction, TCRbeta sequencing was used to pinpoint donor-reactive T cell clones, which were subsequently tracked in post-transplant blood. Third party-reactive TCRbeta sequences from pre-transplant MLRs were also identified as an antigen-independent comparator for donor-reactive sequences. Three of the eight recipients were HCV-positive; the others were transplanted for non-autoimmune, non-viral indications. The subjects received no induction therapy and were kept on standard immunosuppression until randomization at 12-24 months post-transplant. Tolerance meant complete immunosuppression withdrawal for at least one year without liver enzymes rising beyond twice the upper limit of normal. Blood samples were taken pre-transplant, pre-randomization before withdrawal, and post-randomization after full withdrawal or failed withdrawal. The study cohort included 8 liver transplant recipients, of whom 3 were classified as tolerant and 5 as non-tolerant.

Results and caveats for the whole study, not just this receptor: The decline in donor-reactive sequences exceeded the decline in third party-reactive sequences, suggesting partial antigen-specific deletion that was unrelated to withdrawal success. Low numbers of available donor cells limited the measurable donor-reactive repertoire in a couple of subjects. In 5 of 8 subjects, regardless of tolerance or HCV status, circulating donor-reactive CD4 TCRbeta sequences dropped significantly post-transplant. Conclusions were preliminary, limited by small, heterogeneous patient numbers and non-standardized post-transplant time points. Because no allograft tissue specimens were available, donor-reactive T cells may have migrated into the graft instead of being deleted. When repertoire turnover was accounted for, significantly reduced detection of donor-reactive sequences was found in 7 of 8 subjects for CD4 and in 8 of 8 subjects for CD8.

For CDR1 and CDR2, the germline V gene lists MRHNA and SNTAGT. Reading from cysteine to phenylalanine, the CDR3 counts 13 amino acids. Of all the DNA, just the CDR3 is kept, 39 bases in frame from base 1. V is clipped by 5 bases and J by 1 base, and the sequence between their germline boundaries is 5 bases long. Unstimulated PBMCs, after thawing, were stained for CD3, CD4 and CD8 and then FACS-sorted into CD3+CD4+ and CD3+CD8+ populations. Randomization to immunosuppression withdrawal applied to every one of the 8 studied subjects. The Qiagen DNeasy Blood and Tissue Kit was used for isolation of genomic DNA. High-throughput TCRbeta CDR3 sequencing of frozen genomic DNA was performed by immunoSEQ, including PCR amplification, mapping, bias correction and internal controls. The paper's data handling went like this. Productive rearrangements were retained, and unique TCRbeta sequences were defined by the CDR3 nucleotide sequence together with the V and J gene. For classification of a sequence as donor-reactive, at least 5-fold expansion in CFSE-low cells relative to unstimulated pre-transplant cells and a frequency of at least 0.01% were required. Minimum frequency thresholds were set for each subject based on the unstimulated sample with the lowest template count, ensuring at least 90% detection power. Jensen-Shannon divergence between the top 1000 TCRbeta sequences post-transplant and pre-transplant was used to measure repertoire turnover. Changes in detection of donor-reactive sequences were tested with two-sided Fisher's exact tests. TCRdb took this table from immuneACCESS and kept in-frame rearrangements with V and J called. Such tables lack part of the clones; where checked against another copy, unresolved V genes explain under half of the gap, and the rest is unexplained. V and J calls plus clone size are reproduced from that table; the DNA served to infer D and trimming. The sample table holds 8,000 to 10,000 clones, of which around three quarters were seen once. The ten most abundant clones make up 20% to 25% of the sample.

The TCR comes from a human patient who received a liver transplant. Following transplantation, part of the T cell population may be supplied by the graft donor rather than the patient. The rearranged chain carries TRBV6-4 and TRBJ2-2; TRBD2 might be the D gene, on 5 matching bases. The specimen was CD8+ T cells from blood, collected at the roughly 16-month timepoint. The CDR3 reads as follows: CASSSGNTGELFF. The nucleotides read TGTGCCAGCAGTAGCGGGAACACCGGGGAGCTGTTTTTT.